This T cell receptor (beta chain) was retrieved from a study of blood T cell repertoires in COVID-19. Study-wide background: Acute and convalescent COVID-19 specimens originated in the United States, Italy and Spain. The cDNA or gDNA used as material had been derived from T cells, B-cell-depleted T cells, or PBMCs.

Cohort 3 donors counted as recovered after two negative PCRs, clearance, or resolved symptoms. The CDR3 extends over 16 amino acids. In germline, CDR1 is SGHTA, CDR2 FQGNSA. V lost 8 bases and J 0 bases, leaving 16 bases between the germline ends. This clone was counted a few times. In the study's own analysis: It was from reference gene primer amplification that nucleated cell counts were estimated. Sequencing was performed with immunoSEQ multiplex PCR; in TCRdb, only in-frame clones are kept and a portion is missing. V, J and clone size were drawn from that table, and D and trimming were deduced from the DNA. This sample has 200,000 to 300,000 clones, with 86% found just once.

This chain joins TRBV7-2 and TRBJ2-2; D may be TRBD2 (6 bases). Sequenced sample: PBMCs or T cells enriched from blood (not recorded which). This sequence originates from a woman in her 50s who had recovered from COVID-19. The CDR3, as DNA: TGTGCCAGCCGATTCGCGGGGACCGCGAACACCGGGGAGCTGTTTTTT. Encoded protein: CASRFAGTANTGELFF.